The present entry profiles one TCR beta chain with its context. Its antigen is not identified. A second nested PCR with blocking oligonucleotides suppressed unpaired genes. TCRdb analysed the emulsion pairing reads with MiXCR anew, one entry per CDR3 protein. The data show about 40,000 distinct CDR3 sequences, under 60% seen once. This CDR3 is 17 amino acids long. V dropped 0 bases and J dropped 6; count of bases not matched to a gene: 10. CDR1 is LGHNA, CDR2 YNFKEQ, per germline. The record originates from a study of T cell repertoires in breast cancer. Study background: Breast cancer patients gave tumors, lymph nodes and blood; healthy donors gave blood. ER+/PR+ status applied to most of the 20 to 25 tumors.

Study-wide results and limits: Seven or more patient tumors shared over 15 TCR pairs rarely seen in control blood.

An expanded emulsion RT-PCR with primers for all TCR V genes paired CD8+ T cell chains. This chain links TRBV4-2 with TRBJ2-1; TRBD2 matches at 8 bases. The sample comprised CD8+ T cells. This receptor was taken from a pool of human donors with breast cancer or a healthy control (not recorded which). In nucleotides, the CDR3 is TGTGCCAGCAGCCAAGAGTGGGCGGGGGGTCGATGCAATGAGCAGTTCTTC. It yields the protein CASSQEWAGGRCNEQFF.